The count of the clone carrying this TCR beta chain is one. Clones were sequenced by immunoSEQ multiplex PCR, and TCRdb holds only the in-frame ones, with some missing. The repertoire includes 1,500,000 or so clones, roughly 96% of them detected once, and approximately 1.1% sits in the top ten. This CDR3 region has 17 residues. The J segment lost 5 bases and the V segment lost 11 bases, leaving 20 bases of the junction unmatched. This entry belongs to a study of shared clonotypes between healthy human individuals. Study in general: The plates for each donor numbered three CD4 naive, three CD4 memory, two CD8 naive and one CD8 memory.

The sequencing input was naive CD4+ T cells sorted from blood. Subset here: CD45RA+ positively selected. This TCR derives from a man aged 25-45 years in good health. V usage is TRBV23-1 and J usage is TRBJ2-7; 11 bases line up with TRBD2. TRBV23-1 is reported as an ORF; its role is uncertain. CDR3 residues: CAPSPGLLAGGGDEQYF. The DNA of the CDR3 is TGCGCCCCAAGCCCGGGTCTTCTAGCGGGAGGAGGCGACGAGCAGTACTTC.